This entry lists 30 T cell receptor beta chains sequenced from one sample in a study of blood T cell repertoires in COVID-19. Using immunoSEQ multiplex PCR, the repertoire was profiled, and TCRdb retains in-frame clones only, with some absent. The sample contains around 110,000 clones, roughly nine tenths of which appear only once. The sequencing sample was made of peripheral blood. The receptor source for this set is a human donor with active COVID-19. The donor label of this sample is uncertain.

The chain combines TRBV9 with TRBJ2-7; the match to TRBD1 covers 7 bases. Germline V gene lookup returns CDR1 SGDLS and CDR2 YYNGEE. The CDR3 has 16 residues. Trimming at V came to 0 bases and at J to 0 bases, leaving 6 bases not matched to a gene. The CDR3 is CASSVDSDRYSYEQYF. CDR3 coding DNA: TGTGCCAGCAGCGTAGACTCGGACAGGTACTCCTACGAGCAGTACTTC.

The chain uses TRBV3-1 (or the pseudogene TRBV3-2) and TRBJ2-5; TRBD2 matches at 9 bases. Germline trimming cut 3 bases from V and 5 bases from J; bases unmatched to any gene: 13. Germline values: CDR1 LGHDT, CDR2 YNNKEL (reference sequence). CDR3 size: 17 residues. The CDR3 is CASSHPLVAGALETQYF. CDR3 nucleotides: TGTGCCAGCAGCCACCCGTTAGTAGCGGGGGCCCTGGAGACCCAGTACTTC.

The rearrangement uses TRBV6-6 and TRBJ1-1, with 8 bases identical to TRBD1. CDR1 and CDR2 from the germline V gene are MNHNY and SVGAGI (reference sequence). After removal of 3 bases from V and 1 base from J, the junction contained 4 bases not matched to a gene. This CDR3 comprises 15 residues. Here the CDR3 reads CASSYPGTGNTEAFF. The CDR3 nucleotides are TGTGCCAGCAGTTATCCTGGGACAGGGAACACTGAAGCTTTCTTT.

The chain employs TRBV4-2 and TRBJ2-2, with D perhaps TRBD1 (6 bases). Trimming left V 4 bases short and J 0 bases short, with 15 bases between. This CDR3 contains 17 residues. Germline-derived CDR1 and CDR2 are LGHNA and YNFKEQ. The CDR3 protein is CASSPAVGATNTGELFF. CDR3 sequence (DNA): TGTGCCAGCAGCCCCGCCGTGGGGGCCACGAACACCGGGGAGCTGTTTTTT.

This CDR3 reads CASSWRGQNTGELFF. In nucleotides, the CDR3 is TGCGCCAGCAGCTGGAGAGGACAGAACACCGGGGAGCTGTTTTTT. The chain is built from TRBV5-1 and TRBJ2-2; weak D call: TRBD1 (5 bases). This CDR3 has 15 amino acids. With 3 bases removed from V and 1 base from J, the gap between germline ends came to 10 bases. Germline V CDR1 and CDR2: SGHRS, YFSETQ.

The chain combines TRBV6-5 with TRBJ2-2; a possible D gene is TRBD1 (7 bases). V shed 9 bases and J shed 0 bases, with 14 bases lying between them. The CDR3 sequence is 15 residues long. CDR1 is MNHEY, CDR2 SVGAGI, per germline. CDR3 nucleotides: TGTGCCAGTCGACCCAGGGGGGCGAACACCGGGGAGCTGTTTTTT. The encoded protein is CASRPRGANTGELFF.

The chain carries TRBV7-8 and TRBJ2-7; 9 bases map to TRBD1. Germline lookup yields CDR1 SGHVS and CDR2 FQNEAQ. This CDR3 spans 16 amino acids. Germline trimming cut 5 bases from V and 2 bases from J; bases unmatched to any gene: 10. The CDR3 region is CASSRVPGQGPYEQYF. The CDR3 bases are TGTGCCAGCAGCCGCGTCCCGGGACAGGGCCCCTACGAGCAGTACTTC.

The V gene is TRBV7-9, the J gene TRBJ2-5; tentatively, D is TRBD2 (5 bases). Trimming cost V 5 bases and J 4 bases, with 14 bases left between them. This CDR3 comprises 14 residues. The germline CDR1 and CDR2 sequences are SEHNR and FQNEAQ (reference sequence). The CDR3 nucleotides read TGTGCCAGCAGCCCTACCCTAGCAGCAGAGACCCAGTACTTC. Translated, it gives CASSPTLAAETQYF.

The V gene is TRBV7-9, the J gene TRBJ1-6; D perhaps matches TRBD1 (5 bases). The CDR3 sequence is 15 residues long. Trimming pared 2 bases from V and 2 bases from J, leaving 7 bases between. Germline CDR1 reads SEHNR; CDR2 reads FQNEAQ (reference sequence). CDR3: CASSLRGAYNSPLHF. The CDR3 DNA follows: TGTGCCAGCAGCTTACGGGGGGCCTATAATTCACCCCTCCACTTT.

This clone appeared a single time. The chain couples TRBV4-3 to TRBJ2-3; 10 bases fit TRBD1. V lost 3 bases to trimming and J lost 8 bases; unmatched junction nucleotides: 8. Germline V gene data show CDR1 as LGHNA and CDR2 as YSLEER. There are 15 residues in the CDR3. The CDR3 region is CASSHPGQGRGTQYF. CDR3 DNA: TGCGCCAGCAGCCATCCGGGACAGGGGAGAGGTACGCAGTATTTT.

The chain carries TRBV29-1 and TRBJ1-1, with D tentatively TRBD1 (5 bases). Germline loops: CDR1 SQVTM, CDR2 ANQGSEA. This CDR3 comprises 13 residues. Trimming took 1 base from V and 2 from J, leaving 8 bases between them. The CDR3 protein is CSVEGTGNTEAFF. In DNA form, the CDR3 reads TGCAGCGTTGAAGGCACAGGCAACACTGAAGCTTTCTTT.

This clone was picked up a small number of times. The sample holds other DNA sequences that translate to the same CDR3. The chain recombines TRBV5-6 with TRBJ2-7, with D unclear. The CDR3 is 13 amino acids. CDR1 is SGHDT and CDR2 is YYEEEE in the germline V gene. V shed 1 base and J shed 2 bases, with 7 bases lying between them. This CDR3 reads CASSLLGTYEQYF. As DNA, the CDR3 is TGTGCCAGCAGCTTGTTGGGCACCTACGAGCAGTACTTC.

The genes are TRBV18 and TRBJ2-7, with 9 bases fitting TRBD1. Looked up from germline, CDR1 is KGHSH and CDR2 is LQKENI. The V gene end was trimmed by 3 bases and the J gene end by 0 bases; junction bases not matched to a gene: 3. The CDR3 has 15 amino acids. The chain's CDR3 is CASSPRDRASYEQYF. CDR3 coding DNA: TGTGCCAGCTCACCCCGGGACAGGGCCTCCTACGAGCAGTACTTC.

The chain recombines TRBV3-1 (or the pseudogene TRBV3-2) with TRBJ2-2; TRBD2 matches at 13 bases. Germline CDR1 LGHDT, CDR2 YNNKEL (reference sequence). The CDR3 consists of 19 residues. V lost 2 bases to trimming and J lost 0 bases; unmatched junction nucleotides: 6. CDR3: CASSQPTSGGDPNTGELFF. In nucleotides, the CDR3 is TGTGCCAGCAGCCAACCTACTAGCGGGGGGGACCCGAACACCGGGGAGCTGTTTTTT.

V is TRBV28 and J is TRBJ2-3, with D unresolved. Germline lookup yields CDR1 MDHEN and CDR2 SYDVKM. V lost 3 bases, J lost 4 bases, and 5 bases lay in between. This CDR3 region has 12 residues. DNA of the CDR3: TGTGCCAGCAGTTTTTCTCCAGATACGCAGTATTTT. Its translation: CASSFSPDTQYF.

The J gene is TRBJ1-3, the V gene TRBV18, with TRBD1 identical over 7 bases. V shed 6 bases, J shed 2 bases, and the junction held 4 bases outside the gene matches. CDR3 length: 14 residues. Germline V lookup: CDR1 KGHSH, CDR2 LQKENI. The CDR3 bases are TGTGCCAGCTCCACAGGGGCCGCTGGAAACACCATATATTTT. This translates into CASSTGAAGNTIYF.

DNA for the CDR3: TGTGCCAGCAGGCCCGAGAAAAGGACTTTTAGCAATCAGCCCCAGCATTTT. It codes for CASRPEKRTFSNQPQHF. The V gene is TRBV28, the J gene TRBJ1-5, with D hard to call. V was clipped by 6 bases and J by 0 bases, with 18 bases between them. Germline V gene data show CDR1 as MDHEN and CDR2 as SYDVKM. CDR3 length: 17 amino acids.

This chain joins TRBV4-1 and TRBJ1-1; TRBD1 aligns across 7 bases. Germline CDR1 MGHRA, CDR2 YSYEKL. The CDR3 is made up of 15 amino acids. The V gene end was trimmed by 4 bases and the J gene end by 1 base; junction bases not matched to a gene: 6. Here the CDR3 DNA reads TGCGCCAGCAGCCGCCGGACAGGACAGAACACTGAAGCTTTCTTT. It is translated as CASSRRTGQNTEAFF.

This sequence joins TRBV7-2 and TRBJ1-1, with D perhaps matching TRBD1 (6 bases). This CDR3 has 13 amino acids. The ends were cut back, 5 bases at V and 4 bases at J, with 11 bases in the middle. Germline V gene data show CDR1 as SGHTA and CDR2 as FQGNSA. The CDR3 region is CASSTYRATEAFF. CDR3 nucleotides: TGTGCCAGCAGCACTTACAGGGCCACTGAAGCTTTCTTT.

The chain recombines TRBV12-3 or TRBV12-4 with TRBJ2-3; D is uncertain. The CDR3 contains 11 residues. V lost 3 bases and J 7 bases, leaving 5 bases between the germline ends. In nucleotides, the CDR3 is TGTGCCAGCAGTTTGCAGTATACGCAGTATTTT. Amino acid sequence: CASSLQYTQYF.

V is TRBV7-6 and J is TRBJ2-7; 7 bases fit TRBD1. The J segment lost 0 bases and the V segment lost 4 bases, leaving 6 bases of the junction unmatched. This CDR3 is built from 15 residues. CDR1 and CDR2 (germline): SGHVS, FNYEAQ. The CDR3 is CASSSWTGRSYEQYF. The DNA for the CDR3 is TGTGCCAGCAGCTCGTGGACAGGCCGCTCCTACGAGCAGTACTTC. Filled out from reference TRBV7-6 and TRBJ2-7, the complete variable domain reads GAGVSQSPRYKVTKRGQDVALRCDPISGHVSLYWYRQALGQGPEFLTYFNYEAQQDKSGLPNDRFSAERPEGSISTLTIQRTEQRDSAMYRCASSSWTGRSYEQYFGPGTRLTVT.

The chain has TRBV2 and TRBJ1-5; 7 positions agree with TRBD1. Germline trimming cut 6 bases from V and 3 bases from J; bases unmatched to any gene: 2. The V gene's germline CDR1 is SNHLY and CDR2 FYNNEI. The CDR3 runs 13 residues. CDR3 coding DNA: TGTGCCAGCAGGACAGGGCCCAATCAGCCCCAGCATTTT. It yields the protein CASRTGPNQPQHF.

This clone was observed a few times. The genes are TRBV19 and TRBJ1-5; D unresolved. Germline CDR1 reads LNHDA; CDR2 reads SQIVND (reference sequence). This CDR3 spans 15 amino acids. Trimming stripped 7 bases from V and 2 bases from J, with 15 bases between. CDR3 in amino acids: CASNELGDGNQPQHF. CDR3 DNA sequence: TGTGCCAGTAATGAGTTAGGAGACGGCAATCAGCCCCAGCATTTT.

The rearrangement links TRBV4-1 to TRBJ2-1, with 10 nucleotides matching TRBD1. Per the germline V gene, CDR1 is MGHRA and CDR2 is YSYEKL. V dropped 1 base and J dropped 11; count of bases not matched to a gene: 11. The CDR3 runs 16 residues. CDR3 sequence: CASSQALGQGGPQQFF. The DNA of the CDR3 is TGCGCCAGCAGCCAAGCCCTTGGACAGGGGGGCCCCCAGCAGTTCTTC.

The chain couples TRBV6-6 to TRBJ2-3; TRBD1 matches 8 bases. The junction had 6 bases not matched to a gene; V was cut back by 6 bases and J by 1 base. Germline-derived CDR1 and CDR2 are MNHNY and SVGAGI (reference sequence). The CDR3 has 15 amino acids. CDR3 region: CASRAAGQGTDTQYF. Here the CDR3 DNA reads TGTGCCAGCAGAGCGGCGGGACAGGGCACAGATACGCAGTATTTT.

The chain links TRBV5-1 to TRBJ1-1, with no clear D. The CDR3 runs 15 residues. V lost 0 bases, J lost 2 bases, and 11 bases lay in between. The germline gives CDR1 SGHRS, CDR2 YFSETQ. CDR3: CASSLAQTYNTEAFF. In DNA, the CDR3 is TGCGCCAGCAGCTTGGCACAGACCTATAACACTGAAGCTTTCTTT.

This clone was picked up one time. The V gene is TRBV29-1, the J gene TRBJ1-1; 7 bases match TRBD1. The trim removed 6 bases at V and 4 bases at J, leaving 5 bases unmatched. Germline V gene data show CDR1 as SQVTM and CDR2 as ANQGSEA. The CDR3 is 12 residues long. This CDR3 is CSVGPGGTEAFF. The CDR3 DNA reads TGCAGCGTCGGCCCAGGGGGCACTGAAGCTTTCTTT.

The chain recombines TRBV6-2 or TRBV6-3 with TRBJ2-1; 7 bases are a match to TRBD1. J gave up 10 bases and V 5 bases, and 2 bases lay outside the gene matches. Germline values: CDR1 MNHEY, CDR2 SVGEGT. CDR3 length: 11 amino acids. CDR3 protein: CASSDRDEQFF. CDR3 nucleotide sequence: TGTGCCAGCAGTGACAGGGACGAGCAGTTCTTC.

The chain is built from TRBV2 and TRBJ2-1; D might be TRBD1 (6 bases). Trimming took off 1 base at V and 1 base at J, with 8 bases between the two ends. Per the germline V gene, CDR1 is SNHLY and CDR2 is FYNNEI. The CDR3 loop spans 15 amino acids. CDR3 amino acids: CASSEDRVSYNEQFF. The CDR3 DNA follows: TGTGCCAGCAGTGAAGACAGGGTGTCCTACAATGAGCAGTTCTTC.

The chain's CDR3 is CASTDPPGKNTEAFF. The CDR3 coding sequence is TGTGCCAGTACCGACCCCCCAGGAAAGAACACTGAAGCTTTCTTT. The genes are TRBV19 and TRBJ1-1; D ambiguous. Trimming removed 7 bases from V and 1 base from J, with 16 bases in between. Germline CDR1 LNHDA, CDR2 SQIVND (reference sequence). This CDR3 contains 15 residues.